This TCR beta chain was recovered during a study of T-cell memory formation after mild COVID-19. Study details: Most TCR clusters belonged to a single donor.

TCRdb re-derived calls from the 5' RACE reads in MiXCR, one entry per CDR3 protein. This repertoire shows some 280,000 distinct CDR3 sequences, around 15% found once; its top ten account for 20% to 25%. Study findings and constraints: A subset of responding clones appeared in pre-infection memory, suggesting cross-reactive memory joined. Later expanders leaned toward CD4+, whereas clones contracting from day 15 to 85 were balanced CD4/CD8.

Losses at the gene ends were 6 bases for V and 4 bases for J; bases not matched to a gene: 6. Germline V lookup: CDR1 SQVTM, CDR2 ANQGSEA. The CDR3 runs 14 residues. As for this clonotype: Its antigen is currently unknown.

Sequences were obtained from PBMCs or a T cell subset sorted from them (not recorded which). This sequence originates from a young man who had mild COVID-19 (a few samples of this study predate the infection). Cell type and time point are not known. The chain is built from TRBV29-1 and TRBJ2-2; 9 bases fit TRBD1. The CDR3 bases are TGCAGCGTGGCACAGGGGGCGGGCACCGGGGAGCTGTTTTTT. Translating it yields CSVAQGAGTGELFF.